This T cell receptor (beta chain) was sequenced in a study of shared clonotypes between healthy human individuals. For every subset, genomic DNA was evenly distributed across several immunoSEQ plates. Profiling relied on immunoSEQ multiplex PCR, and the TCRdb table lists in-frame clones only, not all of them. Here the sample spans roughly 2.1 million clones, more than 85% being singletons. There are 16 residues in the CDR3. The germline gives CDR1 SGHTA, CDR2 FQGNSA. The V end was cut by 1 base, the J end by 4 bases, with 11 bases between. Naive CD8 populations comprised CD45RO-negative cells positively selected for CCR7, excluding terminally differentiated effector memory CD45RA+ cells.

Sample: naive CD8+ T cells from PBMCs. The rearrangement joins TRBV7-2 to TRBJ2-6; possible D gene TRBD2, 5 bases. This TCR derives from a young man in good health. Some clones in this sample may be carry-over from other donors' samples. CDR3 protein: CASSLGGYTGANVLTF. In DNA form, the CDR3 reads TGTGCCAGCAGCTTAGGCGGGTATACAGGGGCCAACGTCCTGACTTTC.